This entry lists 7 T cell receptor beta chains sequenced from one sample in a study of shared clonotypes between healthy human individuals (dated by TCRdb to 2018 to 2021). Library preparation employed the immunoSEQ multiplex PCR assay. Drawn from immuneACCESS, this table holds only the in-frame rearrangements with V and J called that TCRdb kept. Clones are partly lost; checked studies trace under half to an unresolved V gene and leave the rest unexplained. This sample comprises around 700,000 clones, approximately 73% of them detected only once. The top ten hold 1.5% to 2% of the sample. The sample was memory CD4+ T cells sorted from blood. Read against the paper, the sample's cell subset or site label means: CD45RA-negative fraction. The receptors were sampled from a woman aged 25 to 39 in good health.

J is TRBJ2-2 and V is TRBV9, with unresolved D. From germline, CDR1 is SGDLS and CDR2 YYNGEE. The CDR3 loop spans 14 amino acids. Trimming stripped 1 base from V and 3 bases from J, with 7 bases between. The CDR3, as DNA: TGTGCCAGCAGCGTAACCGTACACACCGGGGAGCTGTTTTTT. Translating it yields CASSVTVHTGELFF.

A word on this clone: The junction departs from the called germline gene at one end, perhaps through a read error. Other DNA sequences within the sample encode an identical CDR3. The chain couples TRBV27 to TRBJ2-6; D remains unclear. Germline lookup yields CDR1 MNHEY and CDR2 SMNVEV (reference sequence). This CDR3 is 13 amino acids long. The CDR3 protein is CASRLSGANVLTF. The CDR3 coding sequence is TGTGCCAGCAGGTTATCTGGGGCCAACGTCCTGACTTTC.

Note on this clone: A far larger clone is just one base off, so this is likely a read error. The sample carries other DNA sequences with the same CDR3. The rearrangement joins TRBV25-1 to TRBJ2-7, with D maybe TRBD1 (6 bases). There are 17 residues in the CDR3. Germline CDR1 MGHDK, CDR2 SYGVNS. In DNA, the CDR3 is TGTGCCAGCAGTGAAACCTCTGGAGCCGGGACACGTTACGAGCAGTACTTT. Translated: CASSETSGAGTRYEQYF.

The rearrangement links TRBV5-1 to TRBJ2-2, with no clear D. The CDR3 sequence is 13 residues long. Trimming cost V 0 bases and J 8 bases, with 8 bases left between them. The germline gives CDR1 SGHRS, CDR2 YFSETQ. The CDR3 DNA reads as TGCGCCAGCAGCTTGGATTGGGGAGGGGAGCTGTTTTTT. As protein: CASSLDWGGELFF.

The chain employs TRBV5-8 and TRBJ1-1, with D possibly matching TRBD1 (5 bases). Trimming shortened V by 0 bases and J by 4 bases, and 16 bases separated the two germline ends. This CDR3 is built from 16 residues. The germline V gene encodes CDR1 SGHTS and CDR2 YDEGEE. The CDR3 bases are TGTGCCAGCAGCTTGGTTGTCGGGGCCGAGAGCACTGAAGCTTTCTTT. This gives the protein CASSLVVGAESTEAFF.

The V and J genes are TRBV6-1 and TRBJ2-6; no clear D gene. The CDR3 is made up of 12 amino acids. Germline CDR1 and CDR2: MNHNS and SASEGT. V gave up 8 bases and J gave up 4 bases, with 6 bases separating them. The CDR3 sequence: CASGRGANVLTF. CDR3 nucleotides: TGTGCCAGCGGTCGCGGGGCCAACGTCCTGACTTTC.

This clone was seen once. Different DNA sequences within this sample yield the same CDR3. The chain has TRBV28 and TRBJ1-5; D gene unclear. Trimming left V 6 bases short and J 3 bases short, with 9 bases between. Germline loops: CDR1 MDHEN, CDR2 SYDVKM. CDR3 size: 13 residues. The CDR3 DNA reads TGTGCCAGCAGGGGCGGTTCCAATCAGCCCCAGCATTTT. As protein: CASRGGSNQPQHF.